A selection of T cell receptor beta chains follows, all from one sample in a study of T cell responses to AZD1222 COVID-19 vaccine. Only in-frame clones appear in the TCRdb table, and some are missing; sequencing was by immunoSEQ multiplex PCR. Found here are roughly 60,000 clones, roughly 90% of them singletons; the top ten hold approximately 5%. The starting material was peripheral blood, obtained on day 0 of AZD1222 vaccination. The receptors here all came from an adult in good health. Each CDR3 is given with its conserved first and last residue. The D gene is left open where the match is weak. Only part of the rows carry a size: once, few, many, or a class if the clone is expanded.

clone_size,d_call,v_call,j_call,cdr3_nt,cdr3_aa
NA,NA,TRBV3-1/TRBV3-2,TRBJ2-5,TGTGCCAGCAGCCACGACCACCAAGAGACCCAGTACTTC,CASSHDHQETQYF
NA,TRBD2,TRBV5-1,TRBJ2-3,TGCGCCAGCAGCTTAGCGGGGGGCATCACAGATACGCAGTATTTT,CASSLAGGITDTQYF
NA,NA,TRBV3-1/TRBV3-2,TRBJ1-1,TGTGCCAGCAATAGGGGGGCTGAAGCTTTCTTT,CASNRGAEAFF
few,NA,TRBV9,TRBJ1-3,TGTGCCAGCAGCGGAATCCCCGGGCAGGGCGGCTCTGGAAACACCATATATTTT,CASSGIPGQGGSGNTIYF
NA,NA,TRBV10-3,TRBJ2-7,TGTGCCATCAGTGATAAAGGCAACCACGAGCAGTACTTC,CAISDKGNHEQYF
NA,NA,TRBV29-1,TRBJ2-3,TGCAGCGTTGAGCCGATAGGGGGGACAGATACGCAGTATTTT,CSVEPIGGTDTQYF
NA,NA,TRBV7-9,TRBJ2-7,TGTGCCAGCAGCTTACGAGAGAGGTCCTACGAGCAGTACTTC,CASSLRERSYEQYF
NA,TRBD1,TRBV2,TRBJ2-2,TGTGCCAGCCGTGGGCAGGGGGCCACCGGGGAGCTGTTTTTT,CASRGQGATGELFF
NA,NA,TRBV5-1,TRBJ1-1,TGCGCCAGCAGCTGGAGAGGGCTCATGAACACTGAAGCTTTCTTT,CASSWRGLMNTEAFF
NA,NA,TRBV6-1,TRBJ1-1,TGTGCCAGCAGTGAATTAGGAAGTGGCCGGTACACTGAAGCTTTCTTT,CASSELGSGRYTEAFF
once,NA,TRBV5-6,TRBJ1-6,TGTGCCAGCAGCTTTGGACATTTTAATTCACCCCTCCACTTT,CASSFGHFNSPLHF
NA,TRBD1,TRBV9,TRBJ1-3,TGTGCCAGCAGCGTGGACAGGGGGCGATGGTCTGGAAACACCATATATTTT,CASSVDRGRWSGNTIYF
NA,NA,TRBV18,TRBJ1-3,TGTGCCAGCTCACCACCCTGGGGGGTAGCTGGAAACACCATATATTTT,CASSPPWGVAGNTIYF
NA,NA,TRBV6-1,TRBJ1-1,TGTGCCAGCAGTGAATTAGGGGTTACTGAAGCTTTCTTT,CASSELGVTEAFF
once,NA,TRBV5-1,TRBJ1-1,TGCGCCAGCAGCTTGATAAGGATGAACACTGAAGCTTTCTTT,CASSLIRMNTEAFF
NA,TRBD1,TRBV12-3/TRBV12-4,TRBJ2-1,TGTGCCAGCAGTCCCCGGACAGGGGGCTTGGTCTTC,CASSPRTGGLVF
NA,NA,TRBV3-1/TRBV3-2,TRBJ1-4,TGTGCCAGCAGCCACCCTATGGCCGGAGGGGAAAAACTGTTTTTT,CASSHPMAGGEKLFF
NA,NA,TRBV5-1,TRBJ1-2,TGCGCCAGCAGCTTGGTTGCCACGAACTATGGCTACACCTTC,CASSLVATNYGYTF
NA,NA,TRBV30,TRBJ2-6,TGTGCCTGGAGTGTAGGTGGGCCCATAGCCAACGTCCTGACTTTC,CAWSVGGPIANVLTF
NA,NA,TRBV14,TRBJ1-1,TGTGCCAGCAGCCAGTACAGAAACACTGAAGCTTTCTTT,CASSQYRNTEAFF
NA,NA,TRBV20-1,TRBJ2-1,TGCAGTGCTAGGGGGTCCAATGAGCAGTTCTTC,CSARGSNEQFF
once,TRBD1,TRBV18,TRBJ1-3,TGTGCCAGCTCAACCGGACAGGCGAGCTCTGGAAACACCATATATTTT,CASSTGQASSGNTIYF
NA,TRBD1,TRBV5-1,TRBJ1-1,TGCGCCAGCAGAATGAACCCGGGACAGGGTGCTGAAGCTTTCTTT,CASRMNPGQGAEAFF
NA,NA,TRBV2,TRBJ1-5,TGTGCCAGCAGTGACATTTCCAGCAATCAGCCCCAGCATTTT,CASSDISSNQPQHF
NA,NA,TRBV29-1,TRBJ1-2,TGCAGCGTCGCCCGGGTCTCTTCTAACTATGGCTACACCTTC,CSVARVSSNYGYTF
NA,TRBD1,TRBV7-3,TRBJ1-2,TGTGCCAGCAGCGCTGGACAGGGTCAGCGTGAAGGCTACACCTTC,CASSAGQGQREGYTF
NA,NA,TRBV4-1,TRBJ2-3,TGCGCCAGCAGCCAGGCAGGGCCTCTTAGAGATACGCAGTATTTT,CASSQAGPLRDTQYF
NA,NA,TRBV2,TRBJ1-3,TGTGCCAGCAGGCAGCTTTACACCATATATTTT,CASRQLYTIYF